This TCR beta chain stems from a study of cytomegalovirus exposure and HLA in healthy donors. Study-level results: A later analysis linked some 17,000 TCR beta sequences to HLA alleles at 0.05 false discovery rate. Donors were assumed by presence/absence analyses to have roughly uniform sequencing depth.

This CDR3 has 15 amino acids. Germline assignment: CDR1 SGHRS and CDR2 YFSETQ. This PCR relied on a set of 60 Vbeta primers and 13 Jbeta primers. Assay used: immunoSEQ multiplex PCR; TCRdb lists only in-frame clones, some missing. The sample lists fewer than 200,000 clones, approximately 72% occurring once. Regarding this clone: Its antigen remains unknown.

Sample: PBMCs. The rearrangement links TRBV5-1 to TRBJ2-5, with TRBD1 matching 8 bases. The end of the DNA aligns better with TRBJ2-7, so the J call may be wrong. This sequence originates from a human donor in good health. CDR3 in amino acids: CASSRGGQGTYEQYF. The CDR3 nucleotides are TGCGCCAGCAGCCGCGGAGGACAGGGTACCTACGAGCAGTACTTC.